This T cell receptor beta chain originates from a study of T cells in tuberculosis. Findings and limits, study-wide: Classification accuracy was 87% (AUROC over 0.85) with the GMM-specific repertoire.

Comment on this clone: Its antigen is not identified. At one of its ends the junction is not consistent with the germline gene, which may arise from a read error.

Some clones are missing from TCRdb's copy, which holds only in-frame ones; the method was immunoSEQ multiplex PCR. The sample has 40,000 or so clones, roughly 95% seen once. Looked up from germline, CDR1 is SGDLS and CDR2 is YYNGEE. The CDR3 loop spans 15 amino acids. The time point denotes: new active TB diagnosis, blood taken before or within 7 days of starting treatment. The origin of this receptor is an adult with tuberculosis. V and J are TRBV9 and TRBJ1-2; 10 bases line up with TRBD1. The sample here was PBMCs, taken at tuberculosis diagnosis. This chain's CDR3 is CASSPQLLGQGLFAF. Here the CDR3 DNA reads TGTGCCAGCAGCCCTCAACTTCTGGGACAGGGGCTATTTGCCTTC.